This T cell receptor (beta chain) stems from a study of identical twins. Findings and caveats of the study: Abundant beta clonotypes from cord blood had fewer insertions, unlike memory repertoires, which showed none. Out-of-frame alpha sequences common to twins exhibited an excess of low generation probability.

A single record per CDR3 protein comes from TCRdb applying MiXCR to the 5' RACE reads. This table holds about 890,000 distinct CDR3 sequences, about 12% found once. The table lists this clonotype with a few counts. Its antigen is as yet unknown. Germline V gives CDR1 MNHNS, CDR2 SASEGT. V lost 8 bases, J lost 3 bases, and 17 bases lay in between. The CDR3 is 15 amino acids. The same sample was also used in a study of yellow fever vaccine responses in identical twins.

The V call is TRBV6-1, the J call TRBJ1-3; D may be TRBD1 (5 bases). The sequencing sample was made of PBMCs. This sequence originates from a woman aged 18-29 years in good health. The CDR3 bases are TGTGCCAGCCTATCGGGGACTGTCATTGGAAACACCATATATTTT. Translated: CASLSGTVIGNTIYF.